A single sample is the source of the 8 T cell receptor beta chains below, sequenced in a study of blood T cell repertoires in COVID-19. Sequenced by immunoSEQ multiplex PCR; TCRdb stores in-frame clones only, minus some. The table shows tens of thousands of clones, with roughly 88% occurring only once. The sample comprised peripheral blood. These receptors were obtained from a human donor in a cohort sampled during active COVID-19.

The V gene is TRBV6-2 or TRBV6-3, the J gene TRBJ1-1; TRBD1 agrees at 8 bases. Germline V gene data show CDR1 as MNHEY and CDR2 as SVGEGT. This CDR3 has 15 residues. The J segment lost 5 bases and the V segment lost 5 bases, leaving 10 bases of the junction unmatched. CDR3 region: CASSPADRGGTEAFF. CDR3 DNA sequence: TGTGCCAGCAGTCCAGCCGACAGGGGAGGAACTGAAGCTTTCTTT.

The CDR3 loop reads CASSFSGTGLQPQHF. The CDR3 DNA follows: TGTGCCAGCAGCTTCTCCGGGACAGGGCTACAGCCCCAGCATTTT. J is TRBJ1-5 and V is TRBV5-6, with TRBD1 identical over 9 bases. The V segment lost 2 bases and the J segment 7 bases; nucleotides outside the gene matches: 7. The germline gives CDR1 SGHDT, CDR2 YYEEEE. This CDR3 spans 15 amino acids. Full variable domain (rest looked up from reference TRBV5-6 and TRBJ1-5): DAGVTQSPTHLIKTRGQQVTLRCSPKSGHDTVSWYQQALGQGPQFIFQYYEEEERQRGNFPDRFSGHQFPNYSSELNVNALLLGDSALYLCASSFSGTGLQPQHFGDGTRLSIL.

The CDR3 DNA reads TGTGCCAGCAGACGACAGGGGGCGGAGGAGACCCAGTACTTC. It codes for CASRRQGAEETQYF. The rearrangement links TRBV5-6 to TRBJ2-5; 10 bases line up with TRBD1. With V trimmed by 5 bases and J by 5 bases, 6 bases remained unmatched. Germline CDR1 reads SGHDT; CDR2 reads YYEEEE. CDR3 length: 14 residues.

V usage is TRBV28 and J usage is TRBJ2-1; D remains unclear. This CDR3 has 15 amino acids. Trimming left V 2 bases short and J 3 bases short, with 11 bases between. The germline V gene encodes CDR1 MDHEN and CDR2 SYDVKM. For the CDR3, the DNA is TGTGCCAGCAGTTTACCAGCCACGGGCTACAATGAGCAGTTCTTC. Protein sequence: CASSLPATGYNEQFF.

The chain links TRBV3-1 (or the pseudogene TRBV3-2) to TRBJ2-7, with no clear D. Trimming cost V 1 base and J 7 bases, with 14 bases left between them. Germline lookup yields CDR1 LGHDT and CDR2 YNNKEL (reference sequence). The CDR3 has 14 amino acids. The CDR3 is CASSQGADVWEQYF. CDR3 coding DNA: TGTGCCAGCAGCCAAGGGGCTGACGTATGGGAGCAGTACTTC.

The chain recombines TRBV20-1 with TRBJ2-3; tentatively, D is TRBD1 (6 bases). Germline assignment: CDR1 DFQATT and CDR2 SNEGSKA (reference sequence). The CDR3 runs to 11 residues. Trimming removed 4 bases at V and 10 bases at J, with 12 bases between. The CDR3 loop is CSAIQGLAQYF. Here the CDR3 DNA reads TGCAGTGCTATACAGGGTCTTGCGCAGTATTTT.

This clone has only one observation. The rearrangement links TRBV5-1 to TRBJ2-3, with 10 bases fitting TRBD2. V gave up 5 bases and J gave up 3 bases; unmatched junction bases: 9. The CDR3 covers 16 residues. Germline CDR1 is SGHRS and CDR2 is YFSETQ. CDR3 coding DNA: TGCGCCAGCAGGGGGACAGCGGGAGGGCCGACAGATACGCAGTATTTT. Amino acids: CASRGTAGGPTDTQYF.

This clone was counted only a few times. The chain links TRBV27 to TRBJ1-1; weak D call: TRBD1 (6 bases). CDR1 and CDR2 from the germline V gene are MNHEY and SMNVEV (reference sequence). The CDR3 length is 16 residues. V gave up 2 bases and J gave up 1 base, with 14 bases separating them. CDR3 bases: TGTGCCAGCAGTTTACCGTCGGGACACCCGAACACTGAAGCTTTCTTT. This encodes CASSLPSGHPNTEAFF.